The sequence of this T cell receptor beta chain was determined in a study of T cells in Graves' hyperthyroidism and ophthalmopathy. Study results and caveats: Blood shared most expanded thyroid clonotypes above 0.001.

Amplification targeted TCR beta CDR3 regions from RNA transcripts. With the HTBI primer set, the TCR CDR3 went through a first round of RT-PCR. TCRdb fed the multiplex PCR reads into MiXCR, producing one record per CDR3 protein. The repertoire consists of about 270,000 distinct CDR3 sequences, with over 20% occurring once and the leading ten covering around 60%. To note about this clonotype: The antigen is not known. One end of the junction is discordant with germline, which a read error may explain.

Disease duration was under 3 months in the ophthalmopathy patients, who also had a Clinical Activity Score of at least 3 and a NOSPECS grade of at least 4. Reasons for excluding patients were uncontrolled infection, other autoimmune disease, pregnancy or lactation. Isolation of PBMCs was performed on 9.5 to 10 ml fresh peripheral blood. CDR1 and CDR2 (germline): PRHDT, FYEKMQ (reference sequence). The CDR3 totals 13 residues. Sequenced sample: blood. The receptor was derived from a man aged 30-40 years with Graves' ophthalmopathy. The genes are TRBV13 and TRBJ1-1; no firm D call. The CDR3 DNA reads TGTGCCAGCAGCCCTTTGACGAACACTGAAGCTTTTTTT. Encoded protein: CASSPLTNTEAFF.